The 26 T cell receptor beta chains presented below share a single source sample, sequenced in a study of T cell clonotyping in hematopoietic cell transplantation. Produced via immunoSEQ multiplex PCR; TCRdb's table is partial and in-frame only. The table records 16,000 or so clones, roughly 58% of them present only once. The source was PBMCs, collected 30 days after allogeneic stem cell transplant. The receptors shown here come from a male patient aged 50 to 60 who had an allogeneic stem cell transplant from an unrelated donor, so T cells may come from the graft donor. Some clones in this sample may be carry-over from other donors' samples.

This chain uses TRBV29-1 with TRBJ1-1; D remains ambiguous. The CDR3 consists of 12 residues. CDR1 is SQVTM and CDR2 is ANQGSEA in the germline V gene. V gave up 4 bases and J gave up 3 bases, with 9 bases separating them. CDR3 coding DNA: TGCAGCGTTGTGTGGGATTACACTGAAGCTTTCTTT. This encodes CSVVWDYTEAFF. Full variable domain (remainder filled in from reference TRBV29-1 and TRBJ1-1): SAVISQKPSRDICQRGTSLTIQCQVDSQVTMMFWYRQQPGQSLTLIATANQGSEATYESGFVIDKFPISRPNLTFSTLTVSNMSPEDSSIYLCSVVWDYTEAFFGQGTRLTVV.

The rearrangement uses TRBV28 and TRBJ2-7; TRBD1 aligns across 8 bases. The CDR3 spans 16 residues. Germline V lookup: CDR1 MDHEN, CDR2 SYDVKM. Trimming took 3 bases from V and 7 from J; bases not matched to a gene: 14. This CDR3 reads CASSLSPQGASVEQYF. The CDR3 region has the DNA TGTGCCAGCAGTTTGAGTCCTCAGGGGGCAAGCGTGGAGCAGTACTTC.

The chain uses TRBV5-6 and TRBJ2-7; 7 nucleotides agree with TRBD1. CDR3 size: 15 residues. The germline CDR1 and CDR2 sequences are SGHDT and YYEEEE. Trimming cost V 0 bases and J 5 bases; bases outside gene matches: 8. The CDR3 nucleotides are TGTGCCAGCAGCTTGGGGTCAGGGGGTAGGGACGAGCAGTACTTC. Its translation: CASSLGSGGRDEQYF.

This clone has only a few counts. V and J are TRBV19 and TRBJ1-5; tentative D call: TRBD1 (6 bases). V shed 5 bases and J shed 2 bases, with 10 bases lying between them. CDR1 LNHDA and CDR2 SQIVND come from the germline V gene (reference sequence). The CDR3 has 14 residues. The CDR3 is CASSGPGGNQPQHF. In nucleotides, the CDR3 is TGTGCCAGTAGTGGCCCAGGGGGCAATCAGCCCCAGCATTTT. The full variable domain, in which reference TRBV19 and TRBJ1-5 provide the parts outside the CDR3, is DGGITQSPKYLFRKEGQNVTLSCEQNLNHDAMYWYRQDPGQGLRLIYYSQIVNDFQKGDIAEGYSVSREKKESFPLTVTSAQKNPTAFYLCASSGPGGNQPQHFGDGTRLSIL.

In DNA form, the CDR3 reads TGTGCCAGCAGTCAAAATACAGACAGCTACGAGCAGTACTTC. As protein: CASSQNTDSYEQYF. The chain is built from TRBV6-5 and TRBJ2-7; possibly TRBD1 for D (5 bases). Trimming shortened V by 5 bases and J by 3 bases, and 14 bases separated the two germline ends. This CDR3 is built from 14 residues. Germline values: CDR1 MNHEY, CDR2 SVGAGI.

This clone is judged medium-sized. The chain uses TRBV4-2 and TRBJ2-5; D might be TRBD2 (5 bases). Germline V gives CDR1 LGHNA, CDR2 YNFKEQ. The V end lost 1 base, the J end lost 5 bases, and 11 bases lay between the germline ends. The CDR3 spans 14 residues. CDR3 sequence reads: CASSQAAPGETQYF. CDR3 sequence (DNA): TGTGCCAGCAGCCAAGCCGCCCCGGGGGAGACCCAGTACTTC.

V is TRBV7-2 and J is TRBJ2-5; a weak D match, TRBD2 (6 bases). V lost 5 bases, J lost 2 bases, and 15 bases lay in between. The CDR3 runs to 15 residues. Germline CDR1 is SGHTA and CDR2 is FQGNSA. The CDR3 DNA follows: TGTGCCAGCAGCCGCACCGTGGCGGGGCAAGAGACCCAGTACTTC. It encodes CASSRTVAGQETQYF. Full variable domain (rest looked up from reference TRBV7-2 and TRBJ2-5): GAGVSQSPSNKVTEKGKDVELRCDPISGHTALYWYRQSLGQGLEFLIYFQGNSAPDKSGLPSDRFSAERTGGSVSTLTIQRTQQEDSAVYLCASSRTVAGQETQYFGPGTRLLVL.

The chain uses TRBV28 and TRBJ2-7; 9 nucleotides line up with TRBD1. Per germline, CDR1 MDHEN and CDR2 SYDVKM. This CDR3 contains 13 residues. V gave up 5 bases and J gave up 4 bases; unmatched junction bases: 3. The CDR3 DNA sequence: TGTGCCAGCAGTATCGGACAGGGGTACGAGCAGTACTTC. Its protein product is CASSIGQGYEQYF.

This chain links TRBV4-3 with TRBJ1-2, with no clear D. Germline V gene sequence: CDR1 LGHNA, CDR2 YSLEER. Trimming shortened V by 1 base and J by 3 bases, and 9 bases separated the two germline ends. The CDR3 runs to 14 residues. For the CDR3, the DNA is TGCGCCAGCAGCCAAGGACACCACGACTATGGCTACACCTTC. This translates into CASSQGHHDYGYTF.

Notes on this clone: One end of the junction is discordant with germline, which a read error may explain. This rearrangement joins TRBV10-3 to TRBJ2-3; 8 bases are shared with TRBD1. The germline V gene encodes CDR1 ENHRY and CDR2 SYGVKD. The CDR3 length is 13 residues. The CDR3 loop reads CAIRDRVTGTQYF. CDR3 in DNA: TGTGCCATCAGGGACAGGGTCACAGGTACGCAGTATTTT.

V gene TRBV30 combines with J gene TRBJ1-5; 10 nucleotides line up with TRBD1. Germline values: CDR1 GTSNPN, CDR2 SVGIG (reference sequence). The CDR3 covers 15 residues. After removal of 1 base from V and 2 bases from J, the junction contained 2 bases not matched to a gene. CDR3 loop: CAWSDGQGGNQPQHF. DNA of the CDR3: TGTGCCTGGAGTGACGGACAGGGGGGCAATCAGCCCCAGCATTTT.

The chain joins TRBV30 to TRBJ1-3; D not resolved. Deletions cut 2 bases from V and 8 bases from J, with 13 bases between. The germline V gene encodes CDR1 GTSNPN and CDR2 SVGIG (reference sequence). The CDR3 is made up of 13 amino acids. CDR3 loop: CAWSLTQRDTIYF. The CDR3 DNA reads as TGTGCCTGGAGTCTGACTCAAAGGGACACCATATATTTT.

The CDR3 nucleotides read TGTGCCTGGAGTGGCAGGGTGGGTGAAAAACTGTTTTTT. This codes for CAWSGRVGEKLFF. The chain employs TRBV30 and TRBJ1-4, with D possibly TRBD1 on 5 matching bases. Trimming took off 1 base at V and 7 bases at J, with 10 bases between the two ends. Germline V gives CDR1 GTSNPN, CDR2 SVGIG (reference sequence). This CDR3 region has 13 residues.

This clone was observed a few times. The gene calls are TRBV20-1 and TRBJ2-5; D possibly corresponds to TRBD1 (5 bases). Trimming removed 7 bases at V and 0 bases at J, with 6 bases between. Germline CDR1 reads DFQATT; CDR2 reads SNEGSKA (reference sequence). The CDR3 is made up of 11 amino acids. The CDR3 loop is CSGQHQETQYF. CDR3 DNA sequence: TGCAGTGGACAGCACCAAGAGACCCAGTACTTC.

V gene TRBV30 combines with J gene TRBJ2-1; maybe TRBD2 (6 bases). V lost 7 bases, J lost 6 bases, and 19 bases lay in between. The CDR3 covers 14 residues. In germline, CDR1 is GTSNPN, CDR2 SVGIG (reference sequence). CDR3 sequence (DNA): TGTGCCTTATGGGGACTTCGCGTACCCAATGAGCAGTTCTTC. This codes for CALWGLRVPNEQFF. The variable domain in full, completed from reference TRBV30 and TRBJ2-1, reads SQTIHQWPATLVQPVGSPLSLECTVEGTSNPNLYWYRQAAGRGLQLLFYSVGIGQISSEVPQNLSASRPQDRQFILSSKKLLLSDSGFYLCALWGLRVPNEQFFGPGTRLTVL.

The V and J genes are TRBV2 and TRBJ1-1; D call uncertain. CDR3 length: 11 amino acids. Looked up from germline, CDR1 is SNHLY and CDR2 is FYNNEI. V gave up 7 bases and J gave up 1 base, with 4 bases separating them. CDR3 nucleotides: TGTGCCAGCAACAGGAACACTGAAGCTTTCTTT. It yields the protein CASNRNTEAFF. Using reference TRBV2 and TRBJ1-1 for the parts outside the CDR3, the full variable domain is EPEVTQTPSHQVTQMGQEVILRCVPISNHLYFYWYRQILGQKVEFLVSFYNNEISEKSEIFDDQFSVERPDGSNFTLKIRSTKLEDSAMYFCASNRNTEAFFGQGTRLTVV.

By share, this clone ranks as medium-sized. The J gene is TRBJ2-5, the V gene TRBV6-1; D gene uncertain. V lost 3 bases and J lost 5, with 16 bases in between. CDR1 is MNHNS, CDR2 SASEGT, per germline. CDR3 length: 15 amino acids. The CDR3 spells CASSDGSWPTETQYF. CDR3 sequence (DNA): TGTGCCAGCAGTGACGGGTCCTGGCCTACGGAGACCCAGTACTTC.

This chain connects TRBV27 to TRBJ1-5; no clear D. The V gene lost 1 base and the J gene lost 10 bases, with 8 bases spanning the gap. Germline CDR1 reads MNHEY; CDR2 reads SMNVEV (reference sequence). CDR3 length equals 12 residues. The CDR3 here is CASSLYGGPQHF. DNA for the CDR3: TGTGCCAGCAGTTTATACGGCGGTCCCCAGCATTTT.

This clone was seen more than once but under ten times. The V call is TRBV27, the J call TRBJ1-3; TRBD1 matches at 9 bases. This CDR3 spans 15 amino acids. Germline V gene data show CDR1 as MNHEY and CDR2 as SMNVEV (reference sequence). Unmatched junction bases numbered 8, after V lost 3 bases and J lost 8 bases. CDR3 DNA sequence: TGTGCCAGCAGTTTCAAGGGACAGGGCGACTACACCATATATTTT. This sequence encodes CASSFKGQGDYTIYF.

J is TRBJ2-3 and V is TRBV27; no firm D call. Trimming pared 2 bases from V and 3 bases from J, leaving 9 bases between. Looked up from germline, CDR1 is MNHEY and CDR2 is SMNVEV (reference sequence). The CDR3 length is 14 residues. CDR3 sequence: CASSLGRATDTQYF. The DNA for the CDR3 is TGTGCCAGCAGTTTAGGACGAGCGACAGATACGCAGTATTTT.

The rearrangement links TRBV7-8 to TRBJ1-1; 7 positions match TRBD1. With V trimmed by 5 bases and J by 4 bases, 10 bases remained unmatched. Germline V CDR1 and CDR2: SGHVS, FQNEAQ. This CDR3 comprises 15 residues. The CDR3 loop is CASSLSLRDSTEAFF. CDR3 bases: TGTGCCAGCAGCCTTTCTCTCCGGGACAGCACTGAAGCTTTCTTT.

A few counts support this clone. The J gene is TRBJ1-5, the V gene TRBV6-6, with 7 positions matching TRBD1. J lost 2 bases, V lost 6 bases, and 7 bases had no gene match. Looked up from germline, CDR1 is MNHNY and CDR2 is SVGAGI (reference sequence). CDR3 size: 15 residues. The chain's CDR3 is CASSDREKGNQPQHF. DNA for the CDR3: TGTGCCAGCAGCGACAGGGAAAAGGGCAATCAGCCCCAGCATTTT.

This clone was detected only a few times. The chain employs TRBV5-1 and TRBJ2-5, with a possible D match to TRBD1 (5 bases). Trimming took off 2 bases at V and 5 bases at J, with 10 bases between the two ends. The CDR3 is 13 residues long. Per germline, CDR1 SGHRS and CDR2 YFSETQ. Here the CDR3 DNA reads TGCGCCAGCAGCTTAGTAAGGGGCGAGACCCAGTACTTC. This gives the protein CASSLVRGETQYF.

The rearrangement uses TRBV5-1 and TRBJ2-5, with D perhaps matching TRBD1 or TRBD2 (5 bases each). The J call may be wrong; the DNA end is better matched by TRBJ2-7. CDR1 is SGHRS, CDR2 YFSETQ, per germline. CDR3 length equals 12 residues. CDR3 loop: CASSEGSYEQYF. The CDR3 region has the DNA TGCGCCAGCAGCGAGGGGTCCTACGAGCAGTACTTC.

The chain uses TRBV9 and TRBJ2-7, with a tentative D call TRBD2 (6 bases). Germline V gene data show CDR1 as SGDLS and CDR2 as YYNGEE. Deletions cut 0 bases from V and 1 base from J, with 11 bases between. This CDR3 comprises 15 residues. CDR3 nucleotide sequence: TGTGCCAGCAGCGTAGCTCCAGGAGGGTCCTACGAGCAGTACTTC. Protein sequence: CASSVAPGGSYEQYF.

A few counts support this clone. This chain links TRBV11-1 with TRBJ1-1, with TRBD1 matching over 7 bases. The CDR3 length is 16 residues. Germline V lookup: CDR1 SGHAT, CDR2 FQDESV (reference sequence). The V segment lost 3 bases and the J segment 3 bases; nucleotides outside the gene matches: 10. CDR3 sequence reads: CASSLALTGEDTEAFF. CDR3 coding DNA: TGTGCCAGCAGCTTGGCCCTCACAGGGGAGGACACTGAAGCTTTCTTT.